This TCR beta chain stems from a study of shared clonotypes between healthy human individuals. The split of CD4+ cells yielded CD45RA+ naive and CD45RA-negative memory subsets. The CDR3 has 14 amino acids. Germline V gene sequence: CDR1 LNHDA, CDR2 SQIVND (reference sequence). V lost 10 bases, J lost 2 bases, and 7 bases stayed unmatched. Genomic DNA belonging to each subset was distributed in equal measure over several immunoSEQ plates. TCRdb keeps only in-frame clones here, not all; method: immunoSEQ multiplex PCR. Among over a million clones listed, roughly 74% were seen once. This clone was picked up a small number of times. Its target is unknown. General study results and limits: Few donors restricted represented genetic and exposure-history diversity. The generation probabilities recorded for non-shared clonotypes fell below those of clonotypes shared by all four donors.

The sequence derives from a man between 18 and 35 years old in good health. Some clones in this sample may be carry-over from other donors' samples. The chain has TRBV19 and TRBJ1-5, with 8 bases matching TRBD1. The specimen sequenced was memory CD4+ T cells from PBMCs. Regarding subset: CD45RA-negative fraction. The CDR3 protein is CATAGGSGNQPQHF. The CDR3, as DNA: TGTGCCACCGCAGGGGGCTCTGGCAATCAGCCCCAGCATTTT.